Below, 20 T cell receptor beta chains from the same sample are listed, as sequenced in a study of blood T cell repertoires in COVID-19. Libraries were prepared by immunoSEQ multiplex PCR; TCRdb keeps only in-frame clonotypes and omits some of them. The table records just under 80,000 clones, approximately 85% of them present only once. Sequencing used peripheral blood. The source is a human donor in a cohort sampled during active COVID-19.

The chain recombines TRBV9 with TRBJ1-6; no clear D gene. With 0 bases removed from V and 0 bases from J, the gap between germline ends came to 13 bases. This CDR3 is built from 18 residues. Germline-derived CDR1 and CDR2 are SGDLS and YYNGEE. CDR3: CASSVDLVGSSYNSPLHF. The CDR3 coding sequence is TGTGCCAGCAGCGTAGATTTAGTCGGGAGCTCCTATAATTCACCCCTCCACTTT.

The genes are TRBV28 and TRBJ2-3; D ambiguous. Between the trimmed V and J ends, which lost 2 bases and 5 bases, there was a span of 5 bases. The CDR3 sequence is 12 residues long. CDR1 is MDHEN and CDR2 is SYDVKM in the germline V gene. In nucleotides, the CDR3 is TGTGCCAGCAGTTTACAGGAAGATACGCAGTATTTT. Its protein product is CASSLQEDTQYF.

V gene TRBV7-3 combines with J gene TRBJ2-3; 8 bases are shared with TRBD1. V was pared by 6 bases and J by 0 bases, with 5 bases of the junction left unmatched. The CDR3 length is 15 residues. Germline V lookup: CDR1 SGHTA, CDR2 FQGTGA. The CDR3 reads CASRPTGASTDTQYF. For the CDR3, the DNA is TGTGCCAGCAGGCCGACAGGGGCTAGCACAGATACGCAGTATTTT.

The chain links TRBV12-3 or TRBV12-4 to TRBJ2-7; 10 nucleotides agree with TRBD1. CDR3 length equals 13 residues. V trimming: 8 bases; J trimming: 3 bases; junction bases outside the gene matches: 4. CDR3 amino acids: CASGRTGGYEQYF. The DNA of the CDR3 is TGTGCCAGCGGGAGGACAGGGGGCTACGAGCAGTACTTC.

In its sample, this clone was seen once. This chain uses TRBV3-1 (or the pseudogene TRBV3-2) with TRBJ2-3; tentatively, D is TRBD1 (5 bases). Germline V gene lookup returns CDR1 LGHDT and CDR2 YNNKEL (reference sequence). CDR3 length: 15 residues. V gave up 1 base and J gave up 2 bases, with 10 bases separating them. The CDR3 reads CASSQGTGNTDTQYF. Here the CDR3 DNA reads TGTGCCAGCAGCCAAGGAACAGGCAACACAGATACGCAGTATTTT.

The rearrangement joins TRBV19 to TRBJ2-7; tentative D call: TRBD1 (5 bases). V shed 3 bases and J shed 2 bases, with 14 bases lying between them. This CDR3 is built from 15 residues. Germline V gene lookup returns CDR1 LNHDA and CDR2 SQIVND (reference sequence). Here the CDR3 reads CASSMDTPPAYEQYF. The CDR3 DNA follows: TGTGCCAGTAGTATGGACACCCCCCCCGCCTACGAGCAGTACTTC.

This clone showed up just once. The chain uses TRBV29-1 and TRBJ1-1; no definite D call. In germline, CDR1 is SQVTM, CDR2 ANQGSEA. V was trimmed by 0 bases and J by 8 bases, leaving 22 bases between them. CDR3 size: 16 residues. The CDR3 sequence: CSVEDLVAASKFEAFF. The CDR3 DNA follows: TGCAGCGTTGAAGATCTAGTGGCAGCCAGTAAATTCGAAGCTTTCTTT.

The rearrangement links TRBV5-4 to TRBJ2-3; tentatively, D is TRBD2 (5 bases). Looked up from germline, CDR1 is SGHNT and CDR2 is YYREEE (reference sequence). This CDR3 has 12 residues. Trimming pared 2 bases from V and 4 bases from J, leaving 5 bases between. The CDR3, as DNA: TGTGCCAGCAGCTTCGGGGCAGATACGCAGTATTTT. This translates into CASSFGADTQYF.

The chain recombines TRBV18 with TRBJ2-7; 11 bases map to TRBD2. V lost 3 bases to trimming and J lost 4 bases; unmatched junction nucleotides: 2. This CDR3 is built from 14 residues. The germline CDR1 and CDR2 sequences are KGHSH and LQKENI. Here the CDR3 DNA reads TGTGCCAGCTCACCGACTAGCGGGACGTACGAGCAGTACTTC. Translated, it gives CASSPTSGTYEQYF.

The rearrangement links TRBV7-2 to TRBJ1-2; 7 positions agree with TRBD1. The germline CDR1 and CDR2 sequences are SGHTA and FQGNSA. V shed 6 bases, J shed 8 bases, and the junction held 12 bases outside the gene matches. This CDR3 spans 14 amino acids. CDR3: CASRPGTAGLGYTF. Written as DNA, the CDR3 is TGTGCCAGCAGACCTGGGACAGCCGGTTTAGGCTACACCTTC.

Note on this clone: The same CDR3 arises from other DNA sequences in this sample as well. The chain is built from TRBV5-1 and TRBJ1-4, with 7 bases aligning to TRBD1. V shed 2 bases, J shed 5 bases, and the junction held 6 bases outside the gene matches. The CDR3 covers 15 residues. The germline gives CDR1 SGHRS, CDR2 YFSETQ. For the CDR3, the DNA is TGCGCCAGCAGCTTAGCCGGGACAGCGAATGAAAAACTGTTTTTT. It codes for CASSLAGTANEKLFF. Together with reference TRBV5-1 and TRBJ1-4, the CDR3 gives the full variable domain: KAGVTQTPRYLIKTRGQQVTLSCSPISGHRSVSWYQQTPGQGLQFLFEYFSETQRNKGNFPGRFSGRQFSNSRSEMNVSTLELGDSALYLCASSLAGTANEKLFFGSGTQLSVL.

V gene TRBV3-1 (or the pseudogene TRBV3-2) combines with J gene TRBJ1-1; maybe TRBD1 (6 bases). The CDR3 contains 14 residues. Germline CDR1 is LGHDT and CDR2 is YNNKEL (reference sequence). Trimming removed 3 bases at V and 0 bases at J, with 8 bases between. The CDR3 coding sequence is TGTGCCAGCAGCCACCGACAGGTGAACACTGAAGCTTTCTTT. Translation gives CASSHRQVNTEAFF.

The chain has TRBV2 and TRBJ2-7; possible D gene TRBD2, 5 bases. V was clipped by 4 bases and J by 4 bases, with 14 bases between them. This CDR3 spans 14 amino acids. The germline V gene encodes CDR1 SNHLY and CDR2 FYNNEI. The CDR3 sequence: CASSAGIPRYEQYF. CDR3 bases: TGTGCCAGCAGTGCCGGGATCCCCCGTTACGAGCAGTACTTC.

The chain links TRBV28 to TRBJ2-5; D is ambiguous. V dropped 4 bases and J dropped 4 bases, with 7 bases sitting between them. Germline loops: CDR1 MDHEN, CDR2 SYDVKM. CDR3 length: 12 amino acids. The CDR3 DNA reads TGTGCCAGCAGTTCTTTTCCAGAGACCCAGTACTTC. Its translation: CASSSFPETQYF.

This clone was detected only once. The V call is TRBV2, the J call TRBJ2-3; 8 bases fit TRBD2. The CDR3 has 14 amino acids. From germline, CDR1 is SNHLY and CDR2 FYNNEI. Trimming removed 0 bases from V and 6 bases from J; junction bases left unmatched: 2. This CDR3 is CASSEASGVDTQYF. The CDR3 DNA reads TGTGCCAGCAGTGAAGCTAGCGGGGTTGATACGCAGTATTTT.

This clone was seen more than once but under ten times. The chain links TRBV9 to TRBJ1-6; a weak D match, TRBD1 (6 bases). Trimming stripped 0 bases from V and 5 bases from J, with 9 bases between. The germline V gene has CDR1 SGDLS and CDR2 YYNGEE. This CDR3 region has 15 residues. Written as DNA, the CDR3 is TGTGCCAGCAGCGTAGTCGGACAGAATAATTCACCCCTCCACTTT. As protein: CASSVVGQNNSPLHF.

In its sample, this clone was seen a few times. DNA for the CDR3: TGTGCCAGCTCACCATCGGGGAATCGCAATCAGCCCCAGCATTTT. It is translated as CASSPSGNRNQPQHF. The chain employs TRBV18 and TRBJ1-5; no reliable D call. From germline, CDR1 is KGHSH and CDR2 LQKENI. The CDR3 covers 15 residues. V was trimmed by 2 bases and J by 2 bases, leaving 10 bases between them.

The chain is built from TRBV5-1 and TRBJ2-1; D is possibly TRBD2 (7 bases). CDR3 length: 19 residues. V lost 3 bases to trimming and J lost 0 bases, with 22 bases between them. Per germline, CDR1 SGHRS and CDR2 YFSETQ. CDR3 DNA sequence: TGCGCCAGCAGCTGGACCCGGGGGGCCGCTCTCAGCTCCTACAATGAGCAGTTCTTC. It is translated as CASSWTRGAALSSYNEQFF. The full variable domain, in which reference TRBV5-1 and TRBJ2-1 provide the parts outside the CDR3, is KAGVTQTPRYLIKTRGQQVTLSCSPISGHRSVSWYQQTPGQGLQFLFEYFSETQRNKGNFPGRFSGRQFSNSRSEMNVSTLELGDSALYLCASSWTRGAALSSYNEQFFGPGTRLTVL.

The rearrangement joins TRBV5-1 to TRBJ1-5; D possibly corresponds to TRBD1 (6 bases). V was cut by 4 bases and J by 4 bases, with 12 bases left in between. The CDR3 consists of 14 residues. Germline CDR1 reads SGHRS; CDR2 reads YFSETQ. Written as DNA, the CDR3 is TGCGCCAGCAGCGATGGTGGACAGAATCAGCCCCAGCATTTT. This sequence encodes CASSDGGQNQPQHF.

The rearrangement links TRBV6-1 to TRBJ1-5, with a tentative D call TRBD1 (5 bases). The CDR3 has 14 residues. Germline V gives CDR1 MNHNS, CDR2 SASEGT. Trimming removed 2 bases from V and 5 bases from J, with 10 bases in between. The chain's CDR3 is CASSEMSGYQPQHF. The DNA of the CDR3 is TGTGCCAGCAGTGAAATGTCAGGGTATCAGCCCCAGCATTTT.